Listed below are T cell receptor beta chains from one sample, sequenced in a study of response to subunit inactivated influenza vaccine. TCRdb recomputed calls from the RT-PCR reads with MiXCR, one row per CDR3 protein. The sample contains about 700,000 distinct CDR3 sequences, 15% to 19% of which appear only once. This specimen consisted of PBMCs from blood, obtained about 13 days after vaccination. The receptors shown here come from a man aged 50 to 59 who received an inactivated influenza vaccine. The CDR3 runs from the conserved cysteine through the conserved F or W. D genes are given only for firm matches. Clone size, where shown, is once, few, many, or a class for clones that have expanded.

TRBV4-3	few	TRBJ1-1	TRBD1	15	TGCGCCAGCAGCCAAGCGGGGACAGGGGGCTCTGAAGCTTTCTTT	CASSQAGTGGSEAFF
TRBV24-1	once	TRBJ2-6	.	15	TGTGCCACCAGTGATCCGCACTCTGGGGCCAACGTCCTGACTTTC	CATSDPHSGANVLTF
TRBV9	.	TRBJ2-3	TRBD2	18	TGTGCCAGCGCGCCAGGACTAGCGGGGATTAATTATGCAGATACGCAGTATTTT	CASAPGLAGINYADTQYF
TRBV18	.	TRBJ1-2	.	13	TGTGCCAGCTCACCATCGATGGACTATGGCTACACCTTC	CASSPSMDYGYTF
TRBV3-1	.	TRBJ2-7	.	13	TGTGCCAGCAAATTCGGCTCCACTGGCGAGCAGTACTTC	CASKFGSTGEQYF
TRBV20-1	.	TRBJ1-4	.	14	TGCAGTGCTAGAGATTTCGCAGCATCAGGAAAACTGTTTTTT	CSARDFAASGKLFF
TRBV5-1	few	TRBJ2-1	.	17	TGCGCCAGCAGCTTGGAAGGACAGTTGAGCTCCTACAATGAGCAGTTCTTC	CASSLEGQLSSYNEQFF
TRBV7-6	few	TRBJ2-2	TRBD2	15	TGTGCCAGCAGCTTGGCGGGAGGGCCCACCGGGGAGCTGTTTTTT	CASSLAGGPTGELFF
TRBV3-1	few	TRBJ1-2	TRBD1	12	TGTGCCAGCAGCCCAGGACAGGTCGGCTACACCTTC	CASSPGQVGYTF
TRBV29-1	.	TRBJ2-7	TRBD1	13	TGCAGCGTGATGGACAGGACCTCCTACGAGCAGTACTTC	CSVMDRTSYEQYF
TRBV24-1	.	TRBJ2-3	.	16	TGTGCCACCAGTGATTACGGCAGGGATGACACAGATACGCAGTATTTT	CATSDYGRDDTDTQYF
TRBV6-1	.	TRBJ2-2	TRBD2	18	TGTGCCAGCAGTGAATGGGGACTAGCGGGGGTAGACACCGGGGAGCTGTTTTTT	CASSEWGLAGVDTGELFF
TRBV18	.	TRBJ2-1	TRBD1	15	TGTGCCAGCTCACAAGAAGGACAGGTCCGTGATGAGCAGTTCTTC	CASSQEGQVRDEQFF
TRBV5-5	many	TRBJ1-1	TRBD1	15	TGTGCCAGCAGCTTGGGACCGGGACAGGGGGCCGAAGCTTTCTTT	CASSLGPGQGAEAFF
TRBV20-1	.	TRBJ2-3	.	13	TGCAGTGCGCGGCAGGGGATCACAGATACGCAGTATTTT	CSARQGITDTQYF
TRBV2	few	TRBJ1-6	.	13	TGTGCCAGCAGTGTCGACTCTAATTCACCCCTCCACTTT	CASSVDSNSPLHF
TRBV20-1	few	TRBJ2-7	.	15	TGCAGTGCTACCACAACACCCATGGGGATCCACGAGCAGTACTTC	CSATTTPMGIHEQYF
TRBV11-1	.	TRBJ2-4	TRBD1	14	TGTGCCAGCAGCTCGGACAGGATAAAAAACATTCAGTACTTC	CASSSDRIKNIQYF
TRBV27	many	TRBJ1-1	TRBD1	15	TGTGCCAGCTGGCGGGACAGGGGGCGCATCACTGAAGCTTTCTTT	CASWRDRGRITEAFF
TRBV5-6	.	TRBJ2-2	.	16	TGTGCCAGCAGCCCAGTCCAGGGGCGAAACACCGGGGAGCTGTTTTTT	CASSPVQGRNTGELFF
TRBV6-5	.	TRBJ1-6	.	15	TGTGCCAGCAGTTACTCGAGTCAGGGCAATTCACCCCTCCACTTT	CASSYSSQGNSPLHF
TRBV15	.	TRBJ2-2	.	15	TGTGCCACCAGCCGCGCCGGACAGCTATCCGGGGAGCTGTTTTTT	CATSRAGQLSGELFF
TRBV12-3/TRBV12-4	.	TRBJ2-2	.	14	TGTGCCAGCAGTATCTCATCGAGTTTCGGGGAGCTGTTTTTT	CASSISSSFGELFF
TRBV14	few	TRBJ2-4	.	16	TGTGCCAGCAGCCAAGATGGATTTCTAGCCAAAAACATTCAGTACTTC	CASSQDGFLAKNIQYF
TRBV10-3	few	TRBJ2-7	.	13	TGTGCCATCAGTGGCCTGACAGGCGAAGAGCAGTACTTC	CAISGLTGEEQYF
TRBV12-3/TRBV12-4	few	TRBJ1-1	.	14	TGTGCCAGCAGTTTAAAGGAAATGAACACTGAAGCTTTCTTT	CASSLKEMNTEAFF
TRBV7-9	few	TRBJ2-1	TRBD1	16	TGTGCCAGCAGCTTAGCGCTCTGGACAGGGGACAATGAGCAGTTCTTC	CASSLALWTGDNEQFF
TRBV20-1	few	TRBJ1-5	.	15	TGCAGTGCTAGAGACCGAACGGGGCACGGGCAGCCCCAGCATTTT	CSARDRTGHGQPQHF
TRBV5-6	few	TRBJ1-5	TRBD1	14	TGTGCCAGCAGCAACGGACAGGTTAATCAGCCCCAGCATTTT	CASSNGQVNQPQHF
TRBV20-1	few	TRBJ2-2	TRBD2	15	TGCAGTGCCAAGCTAGCGGGGGTGAACACCGGGGAGCTGTTTTTT	CSAKLAGVNTGELFF
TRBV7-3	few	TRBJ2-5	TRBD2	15	TGTGCCAGCAGCTCAGCGGGACTCCGTCAAGAGACCCAGTACTTC	CASSSAGLRQETQYF
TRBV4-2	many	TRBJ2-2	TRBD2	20	TGTGCCAGCAGCCAAGACGTTACGCCGACTAGCCGTGCTAACACCGGGGAGCTGTTTTTT	CASSQDVTPTSRANTGELFF
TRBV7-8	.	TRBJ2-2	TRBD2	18	TGTGCCAGCAGGGAAGGAGAATTGAGGGAGGGCCTAACCGGGGAGCTGTTTTTT	CASREGELREGLTGELFF
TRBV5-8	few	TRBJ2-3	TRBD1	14	TGTGCCAGCAATCTCAGGGGGTTATCAGATACGCAGTATTTT	CASNLRGLSDTQYF
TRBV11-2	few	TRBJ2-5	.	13	TGTGCCAGCAGCTTAAGTACAATGGAGACCCAGTACTTC	CASSLSTMETQYF
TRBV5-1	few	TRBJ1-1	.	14	TGCGCCAGCAGAATGGGAGGTCTGAACACTGAAGCTTTCTTT	CASRMGGLNTEAFF
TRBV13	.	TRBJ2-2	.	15	TGTGCCAGCGTAATCAGGGTAGGGAACACCGGGGAGCTGTTTTTT	CASVIRVGNTGELFF
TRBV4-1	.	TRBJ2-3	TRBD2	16	TGCGCCAGCAGCCAAGATCCTAGCGGGGTAGGAGGAACGCAGTATTTT	CASSQDPSGVGGTQYF
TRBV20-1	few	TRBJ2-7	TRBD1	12	TGCAGTGCTCCCGATACCGGACAGGGGTTTTTCTTC	CSAPDTGQGFFF
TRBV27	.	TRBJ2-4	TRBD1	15	TGTGCCACTCGGGACAGGGACCCGGCCAAAAACATTCAGTACTTC	CATRDRDPAKNIQYF
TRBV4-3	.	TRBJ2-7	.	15	TGCGCCAGCAGCCAAGTCACGGGGTCTCCTTACGAGCAGTACTTC	CASSQVTGSPYEQYF
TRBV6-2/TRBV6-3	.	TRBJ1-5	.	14	TGTGCCAGCACTGATTGGGGATGGGGGCAGCCCCAGCATTTT	CASTDWGWGQPQHF
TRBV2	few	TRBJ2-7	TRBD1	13	TGTGCCACCCGCCGGGACAGGGTCAGCGAGCAGTACTTC	CATRRDRVSEQYF
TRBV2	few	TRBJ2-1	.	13	TGTGCCAGCAGAGTAACAACGTACAATGAGCAGTTCTTC	CASRVTTYNEQFF
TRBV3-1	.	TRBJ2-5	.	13	TGTGCCAGCAGCCAAGCGGGATCGGAGACCCAGTACTTC	CASSQAGSETQYF
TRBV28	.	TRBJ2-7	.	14	TGTGCCAGCAGTTTAGGGGGATATCCCTACGAGCAGTACTTC	CASSLGGYPYEQYF
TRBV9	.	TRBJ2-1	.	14	TGTGCCAGCAAGCAAGGTCCAGAGTACAATGAGCAGTTCTTC	CASKQGPEYNEQFF
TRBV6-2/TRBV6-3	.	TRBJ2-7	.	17	TGTGCCAGCAGTTACGCCTTACGACAGGATCCCTCCTACGAGCAGTACTTC	CASSYALRQDPSYEQYF
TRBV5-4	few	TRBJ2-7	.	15	TGTGCCAGCAGCCCAACAGGAGTTGGATCCTACGAGCAGTACTTC	CASSPTGVGSYEQYF
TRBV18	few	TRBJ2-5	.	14	TGTGCCAGCTCACCACCATCCCTTCTTGGGGCCCAGTACTTC	CASSPPSLLGAQYF
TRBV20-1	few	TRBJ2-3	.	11	TGCAGTGCCCAAAAGCCAGATACGCAGTATTTT	CSAQKPDTQYF
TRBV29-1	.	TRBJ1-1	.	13	TGCAGCGCCCTTTGGGGGGGAAACACTGAAGTTTTCTTT	CSALWGGNTEVFF